A single sample is the source of the 6 T cell receptor beta chains below, sequenced in a study of T cell responses to AZD1222 COVID-19 vaccine (dated by TCRdb to the early 2020s). The library was built by means of the immunoSEQ multiplex PCR assay. TCRdb mirrors the immuneACCESS table, restricted to in-frame sequences. Some clones are absent from its copies; in checked studies, under half trace to an unresolved V gene, and the reason for the others is unknown. Present in this sample are approximately 130,000 clones, about nine tenths of which were seen just once. 9.5% of the sample belongs to the ten largest clones. Taken with the paper, the label for time point translates to: about 28 days (+/-7) after the second vaccine dose. Specimen: peripheral blood, collected 28 days after the second AZD1222 dose. The receptor source for this set is an adult who received the AZD1222 COVID-19 vaccine.

In DNA, the CDR3 is TGTGCCAGTAAAGGGCGGGGGCCGATGCCTGAAGCTTTCTTT. The encoded protein is CASKGRGPMPEAFF. The chain joins TRBV19 to TRBJ1-1; tentatively, D is TRBD1 (6 bases). Trimming removed 7 bases from V and 6 bases from J, with 18 bases in between. This CDR3 is built from 14 residues. Germline CDR1 is LNHDA and CDR2 is SQIVND (reference sequence).

V and J are TRBV6-5 and TRBJ1-1; weak D call: TRBD1 (5 bases). V was clipped by 6 bases and J by 4 bases, with 18 bases between them. Per germline, CDR1 MNHEY and CDR2 SVGAGI. CDR3 length: 15 amino acids. In nucleotides, the CDR3 is TGTGCCAGCAGACCGGCGGAGAGGGGTTCCACTGAAGCTTTCTTT. This codes for CASRPAERGSTEAFF.

The chain links TRBV7-3 to TRBJ2-1, with a tentative D call TRBD1 (6 bases). The CDR3 extends over 14 amino acids. Germline values: CDR1 SGHTA, CDR2 FQGTGA. V was trimmed by 5 bases and J by 9 bases, leaving 17 bases between them. Here the CDR3 reads CASSPPGHLGEQFF. CDR3 DNA sequence: TGTGCCAGCAGCCCCCCGGGACACCTTGGTGAGCAGTTCTTC. The full variable domain, completed using reference TRBV7-3 and TRBJ2-1, is GAGVSQTPSNKVTEKGKYVELRCDPISGHTALYWYRQSLGQGPEFLIYFQGTGAADDSGLPNDRFFAVRPEGSVSTLKIQRTERGDSAVYLCASSPPGHLGEQFFGPGTRLTVL.

This sequence joins TRBV7-2 and TRBJ2-7; possibly TRBD1 for D (5 bases). The CDR3 is made up of 16 amino acids. V was trimmed by 2 bases and J by 6 bases, leaving 20 bases between them. The germline V gene encodes CDR1 SGHTA and CDR2 FQGNSA. The CDR3 bases are TGTGCCAGCAGCTTATCGGCAGGGTCTGGGGCCCGCGAGCAGTACTTC. Its translation: CASSLSAGSGAREQYF. The entire variable domain, with the rest obtained from reference TRBV7-2 and TRBJ2-7, is as follows: GAGVSQSPSNKVTEKGKDVELRCDPISGHTALYWYRQSLGQGLEFLIYFQGNSAPDKSGLPSDRFSAERTGGSVSTLTIQRTQQEDSAVYLCASSLSAGSGAREQYFGPGTRLTVT.

This chain links TRBV6-4 with TRBJ2-1; D perhaps matches TRBD1 (6 bases). Germline assignment: CDR1 MRHNA and CDR2 SNTAGT. Trimming took 8 bases from V and 5 from J, leaving 13 bases between them. This CDR3 has 13 residues. CDR3 region: CASSRGQNNEQFF. In DNA form, the CDR3 reads TGTGCCAGCTCCAGGGGCCAAAACAATGAGCAGTTCTTC.

J is TRBJ2-1 and V is TRBV4-2, with D possibly TRBD2 on 6 matching bases. Germline loops: CDR1 LGHNA, CDR2 YNFKEQ. The CDR3 consists of 15 residues. V shed 0 bases and J shed 1 base, with 7 bases lying between them. CDR3 protein: CASSQEGTSYNEQFF. CDR3 sequence (DNA): TGTGCCAGCAGCCAAGAGGGGACTTCCTACAATGAGCAGTTCTTC.